What follows are 5 T cell receptor beta chains derived from one specimen sequenced in a study of cytomegalovirus exposure and HLA in healthy donors. Sequencing used immunoSEQ multiplex PCR; TCRdb keeps in-frame clones, though not all of them. This sample has 100,000 to 150,000 clones; 95% to 96% occur once, and the top ten carry 1.7%. The sample was PBMCs. Receptor source: a man aged 18 to 29 in good health and CMV-seronegative.

The V and J genes are TRBV4-3 and TRBJ2-3; 9 nucleotides line up with TRBD2. Germline CDR1 and CDR2: LGHNA and YSLEER. CDR3 length: 17 amino acids. V trimming: 1 base; J trimming: 3 bases; junction bases outside the gene matches: 8. The CDR3 DNA sequence: TGCGCCAGCAGCCAAGGAGTTAGCGGGAGTATGACAGATACGCAGTATTTT. Its translation is CASSQGVSGSMTDTQYF.

The rearrangement joins TRBV9 to TRBJ2-1, with 9 nucleotides matching TRBD1. The CDR3 spans 15 residues. The germline CDR1 and CDR2 sequences are SGDLS and YYNGEE. V lost 1 base to trimming and J lost 5 bases; unmatched junction nucleotides: 4. The CDR3 DNA reads TGTGCCAGCAGCGTAAGGGACAGGGTCGACAATGAGCAGTTCTTC. It yields the protein CASSVRDRVDNEQFF.

The chain employs TRBV18 and TRBJ1-1; TRBD1 matches 7 bases. The CDR3 extends over 12 amino acids. Trimming took 5 bases from V and 5 from J; bases not matched to a gene: 2. Germline loops: CDR1 KGHSH, CDR2 LQKENI. In DNA, the CDR3 is TGTGCCAGCTCAGCACAGGGGACTGAAGCTTTCTTT. Protein sequence: CASSAQGTEAFF. Variable domain in full (rest from reference TRBV18 and TRBJ1-1): NAGVMQNPRHLVRRRGQEARLRCSPMKGHSHVYWYRQLPEEGLKFMVYLQKENIIDESGMPKERFSAEFPKEGPSILRIQQVVRGDSAAYFCASSAQGTEAFFGQGTRLTVV.

V and J are TRBV7-3 and TRBJ2-1, with 12 nucleotides matching TRBD2. With V trimmed by 6 bases and J by 7 bases, 10 bases remained unmatched. The CDR3 length is 16 residues. The germline V gene encodes CDR1 SGHTA and CDR2 FQGTGA. CDR3 region: CASRLGLAGGQNEQFF. The CDR3 bases are TGTGCCAGCAGGTTAGGGCTAGCGGGAGGGCAGAATGAGCAGTTCTTC.

This clone was found once. This rearrangement joins TRBV6-5 to TRBJ1-1, with D maybe TRBD1 (6 bases). CDR3 length: 15 amino acids. Germline assignment: CDR1 MNHEY and CDR2 SVGAGI. The germline V and J ends were trimmed by 2 bases and 4 bases, with 14 bases remaining between them. CDR3 bases: TGTGCCAGCAGTTACGAGGGGGGGCAGAGCACTGAAGCTTTCTTT. It translates to CASSYEGGQSTEAFF.